This is a list of T cell receptor beta chains from one sample in a study of blood T cell repertoires in COVID-19. Libraries were prepared by immunoSEQ multiplex PCR; TCRdb keeps only in-frame clonotypes and omits some of them. Of 230,000 or so clones in the sample, 80% to 90% were seen once. Sequencing used peripheral blood. All receptors derive from a man aged 25 to 45 with active or convalescent COVID-19. Both conserved end residues are part of each CDR3. Each record gives: D gene, V gene, clone size, J gene, CDR3 DNA, CDR3 protein. D genes are given only for firm matches. A clone size is listed for some rows: how often the clone was seen (once, few, many), or a class if it is expanded.

d_call: .; v_call: TRBV6-6; clone_size: .; j_call: TRBJ1-3; cdr3_nt: TGTGCCAGCAGTCGAGAGGGCAGGCTAAGTCTCTCTGGAAACACCATATATTTT; cdr3_aa: CASSREGRLSLSGNTIYF
d_call: TRBD1; v_call: TRBV5-6; clone_size: .; j_call: TRBJ2-5; cdr3_nt: TGTGCCAGCAGCTCGGAGGGGACAGGGGATCAAGAGACCCAGTACTTC; cdr3_aa: CASSSEGTGDQETQYF
d_call: TRBD1; v_call: TRBV30; clone_size: .; j_call: TRBJ1-4; cdr3_nt: TGTGCCTGGAGTAGGGACAGTGCCCTGGAAAAACTGTTTTTT; cdr3_aa: CAWSRDSALEKLFF
d_call: .; v_call: TRBV28; clone_size: .; j_call: TRBJ2-7; cdr3_nt: TGTGCCAGCAGTTCCCGCGGCGGGGACTACGAGCAGTACTTC; cdr3_aa: CASSSRGGDYEQYF
d_call: TRBD1; v_call: TRBV5-1; clone_size: few; j_call: TRBJ1-5; cdr3_nt: TGCGCCAGCAGCGCAACCGGGACAGGGGGCAATCAGCCCCAGCATTTT; cdr3_aa: CASSATGTGGNQPQHF
d_call: .; v_call: TRBV4-3; clone_size: few; j_call: TRBJ2-7; cdr3_nt: TGCGCCAGCAGCCCATACCCGGGAGACTACGAGCAGTACTTC; cdr3_aa: CASSPYPGDYEQYF
d_call: TRBD2; v_call: TRBV7-2; clone_size: .; j_call: TRBJ2-5; cdr3_nt: TGTGCCAGCAGCCCCAGGGAGGGGGAGACCCAGTACTTC; cdr3_aa: CASSPREGETQYF
d_call: TRBD1; v_call: TRBV7-6; clone_size: few; j_call: TRBJ1-5; cdr3_nt: TGTGCCAGCAGCTCTGGACAGGATGTGAATCAGCCCCAGCATTTT; cdr3_aa: CASSSGQDVNQPQHF
d_call: TRBD1; v_call: TRBV5-1; clone_size: .; j_call: TRBJ1-5; cdr3_nt: TGCGCCAGCAGCTTGGGGTCAGGGGGTCAGCCCCAGCATTTT; cdr3_aa: CASSLGSGGQPQHF
d_call: TRBD2; v_call: TRBV4-2; clone_size: .; j_call: TRBJ2-7; cdr3_nt: TGTGCCAGCAGCCCCGCAACTAGCGTTGGCTCCTACGAGCAGTACTTC; cdr3_aa: CASSPATSVGSYEQYF
d_call: .; v_call: TRBV7-9; clone_size: .; j_call: TRBJ2-7; cdr3_nt: TGTGCCAGCTCCCCGGGCTACGAGCAGTACTTC; cdr3_aa: CASSPGYEQYF
d_call: TRBD1; v_call: TRBV7-9; clone_size: .; j_call: TRBJ2-3; cdr3_nt: TGTGCCCACTCGGGGACAGGAAGCACAGATACGCAGTATTTT; cdr3_aa: CAHSGTGSTDTQYF
d_call: TRBD2; v_call: TRBV3-1/TRBV3-2; clone_size: .; j_call: TRBJ2-7; cdr3_nt: TGTGCCAGCAGCCACGAAAGGACTAGCGGGGGCCTAGAGCAGTACTTC; cdr3_aa: CASSHERTSGGLEQYF
d_call: .; v_call: TRBV5-1; clone_size: few; j_call: TRBJ1-1; cdr3_nt: TGCGCCAGCAGCTTAATAGTGAACACTGAAGCTTTCTTT; cdr3_aa: CASSLIVNTEAFF
d_call: .; v_call: TRBV2; clone_size: .; j_call: TRBJ2-7; cdr3_nt: TGTGCCAGCAGTGGAGGGTGGGCAATCTACGAGCAGTACTTC; cdr3_aa: CASSGGWAIYEQYF
d_call: .; v_call: TRBV15; clone_size: few; j_call: TRBJ1-5; cdr3_nt: TGTGCCACCAGCAGATCGCCCCAGGTTGTAAGCAATCAGCCCCAGCATTTT; cdr3_aa: CATSRSPQVVSNQPQHF
d_call: TRBD1; v_call: TRBV6-5; clone_size: .; j_call: TRBJ2-7; cdr3_nt: TGTGCCAGCACACCCGGGACAGGCGAACACGAGCAGTACTTC; cdr3_aa: CASTPGTGEHEQYF
d_call: .; v_call: TRBV30; clone_size: few; j_call: TRBJ2-5; cdr3_nt: TGTGCCTGGAGTGCGAATAGCGGCAGGCAACAAGAGACCCAGTACTTC; cdr3_aa: CAWSANSGRQQETQYF
d_call: TRBD2; v_call: TRBV7-9; clone_size: .; j_call: TRBJ2-3; cdr3_nt: TGTGCCAGCAGCTTAGGGACTAGCGGGCCCACAGATACGCAGTATTTT; cdr3_aa: CASSLGTSGPTDTQYF
d_call: .; v_call: TRBV4-1; clone_size: .; j_call: TRBJ2-1; cdr3_nt: TGCGCCAGCAGCCACCGGACTCTCGCGGGGTCCTACAATGAGCAGTTCTTC; cdr3_aa: CASSHRTLAGSYNEQFF
d_call: .; v_call: TRBV28; clone_size: once; j_call: TRBJ1-1; cdr3_nt: TGTGCCAGCAGGCCTACAGGCTCCCTCATTAAGGGGGCTTTCTTT; cdr3_aa: CASRPTGSLIKGAFF
d_call: TRBD1; v_call: TRBV7-6; clone_size: .; j_call: TRBJ1-1; cdr3_nt: TGTGCCAGCAGCTTAAGGGACAGGGGGGTAGGGAACACTGAAGCTTTCTTT; cdr3_aa: CASSLRDRGVGNTEAFF
d_call: .; v_call: TRBV6-5; clone_size: .; j_call: TRBJ1-6; cdr3_nt: TGTGCCAGCAGCTCGGGCCGCGGGGATTCACCCCTCCACTTT; cdr3_aa: CASSSGRGDSPLHF
d_call: .; v_call: TRBV3-1/TRBV3-2; clone_size: .; j_call: TRBJ1-1; cdr3_nt: TGTGCCAGCAGCCGAGAGGCAGACTCGGCTTTCTTT; cdr3_aa: CASSREADSAFF
d_call: TRBD1; v_call: TRBV18; clone_size: .; j_call: TRBJ1-1; cdr3_nt: TGTGCCAGCTCAGCCAGGGGGTTAGCTGAAGCTTTCTTT; cdr3_aa: CASSARGLAEAFF
d_call: TRBD1; v_call: TRBV12-5; clone_size: few; j_call: TRBJ2-1; cdr3_nt: TGTGCTAGTGGCCGTGACAGGGGGCCCTACAATGAGCAGTTCTTC; cdr3_aa: CASGRDRGPYNEQFF
d_call: .; v_call: TRBV5-6; clone_size: few; j_call: TRBJ1-5; cdr3_nt: TGTGCCAGCAGCTTGATGACAGTTGGCAATCAGCCCCAGCATTTT; cdr3_aa: CASSLMTVGNQPQHF
d_call: .; v_call: TRBV9; clone_size: .; j_call: TRBJ1-3; cdr3_nt: TGTGCCAGCTTCGCCAAACCCCGGGTCTCTGGAAACACCATATATTTT; cdr3_aa: CASFAKPRVSGNTIYF
d_call: TRBD1; v_call: TRBV7-6; clone_size: .; j_call: TRBJ1-1; cdr3_nt: TGTGCCAGCAGACCTGAGACAGGGAAAGCTTTCTTT; cdr3_aa: CASRPETGKAFF
d_call: TRBD2; v_call: TRBV9; clone_size: .; j_call: TRBJ2-7; cdr3_nt: TGTGCCAGCAGCGGGACTAGCGGGGGTATCTACGAGCAGTACTTC; cdr3_aa: CASSGTSGGIYEQYF
d_call: .; v_call: TRBV30; clone_size: .; j_call: TRBJ2-6; cdr3_nt: TGTGCCTGGATACGGGACTCTGGGGCCAACGTCCTGACTTTC; cdr3_aa: CAWIRDSGANVLTF
d_call: .; v_call: TRBV6-6; clone_size: .; j_call: TRBJ1-3; cdr3_nt: TGTGCCAGCAGTCTAAAGGCGGCTGGAAACACCATATATTTT; cdr3_aa: CASSLKAAGNTIYF
d_call: TRBD2; v_call: TRBV7-2; clone_size: .; j_call: TRBJ2-7; cdr3_nt: TGTGCCAGCAGCTTAGTTCGGTCTAGCGGGGCCTACGAGCAGTACTTC; cdr3_aa: CASSLVRSSGAYEQYF
d_call: TRBD1; v_call: TRBV7-2; clone_size: .; j_call: TRBJ1-5; cdr3_nt: TGTGCCAGCAGCCCCATCTCGACAGGGCGGAGCAATCAGCCCCAGCATTTT; cdr3_aa: CASSPISTGRSNQPQHF
d_call: .; v_call: TRBV12-3/TRBV12-4; clone_size: .; j_call: TRBJ1-6; cdr3_nt: TGTGCCAGCAGTCCGAGACCGGGTTCACCCCTCCACTTT; cdr3_aa: CASSPRPGSPLHF
d_call: .; v_call: TRBV5-1; clone_size: .; j_call: TRBJ2-5; cdr3_nt: TGCGCCAGCAGCACCGGACAGCCGAAAGAGACCCAGTACTTC; cdr3_aa: CASSTGQPKETQYF
d_call: TRBD2; v_call: TRBV11-2; clone_size: .; j_call: TRBJ2-7; cdr3_nt: TGTGCCAGCAGCTTAGATCGGACTAGCCCGATCGAGCAGTACTTC; cdr3_aa: CASSLDRTSPIEQYF
d_call: .; v_call: TRBV14; clone_size: .; j_call: TRBJ1-1; cdr3_nt: TGTGCCAGCAGCCGACCGGGGATGAACACTGAAGCTTTCTTT; cdr3_aa: CASSRPGMNTEAFF
d_call: TRBD2; v_call: TRBV5-1; clone_size: .; j_call: TRBJ2-1; cdr3_nt: TGCGCCAGCAGCCGTGGACTAGCGGGAGGGAATGAGCAGTTCTTC; cdr3_aa: CASSRGLAGGNEQFF
d_call: TRBD2; v_call: TRBV7-3; clone_size: .; j_call: TRBJ2-1; cdr3_nt: TGTGCCAGCAGCATACGCGGAGCGGGAGGCTTAAATGAGCAGTTCTTC; cdr3_aa: CASSIRGAGGLNEQFF
d_call: .; v_call: TRBV7-2; clone_size: .; j_call: TRBJ2-1; cdr3_nt: TGTGCCAGCAGCTTAGAAGCAACCTCCTACAATGAGCAGTTCTTC; cdr3_aa: CASSLEATSYNEQFF
d_call: .; v_call: TRBV28; clone_size: .; j_call: TRBJ2-5; cdr3_nt: TGTGCCAGCAGCCCCCGGCGGGGGCCCGAGACCCAGTACTTC; cdr3_aa: CASSPRRGPETQYF
d_call: .; v_call: TRBV6-5; clone_size: .; j_call: TRBJ2-6; cdr3_nt: TGTGCCAGCAGTTACACGGGGGCTGGGGCCAACGTCCTGACTTTC; cdr3_aa: CASSYTGAGANVLTF
d_call: .; v_call: TRBV19; clone_size: once; j_call: TRBJ2-1; cdr3_nt: TGTGCCAGTAGTATAAACTGGAGTAGCAATGAGCAGTTCTTC; cdr3_aa: CASSINWSSNEQFF
d_call: .; v_call: TRBV6-5; clone_size: .; j_call: TRBJ1-2; cdr3_nt: TGTGCCAGCAGGCCCCAGGGGAGAAGCTACACCTTC; cdr3_aa: CASRPQGRSYTF
d_call: .; v_call: TRBV6-5; clone_size: .; j_call: TRBJ2-7; cdr3_nt: TGTGCCAGCGCCAACAGGGACTACGAGCAGTACTTC; cdr3_aa: CASANRDYEQYF
d_call: .; v_call: TRBV9; clone_size: once; j_call: TRBJ2-7; cdr3_nt: TGTGCCAGCAGCAATTCCGGGACTGGACTCTACGAGCAGTACTTC; cdr3_aa: CASSNSGTGLYEQYF
d_call: TRBD1; v_call: TRBV2; clone_size: .; j_call: TRBJ1-5; cdr3_nt: TGTGCCAGCAGTCCTCAGGGGGGAAGCAATCAGCCCCAGCATTTT; cdr3_aa: CASSPQGGSNQPQHF
d_call: TRBD1; v_call: TRBV15; clone_size: .; j_call: TRBJ1-4; cdr3_nt: TGTGCCACCAGCAGAGGGGGGACAGGGGAAGGGAAACTGTTTTTT; cdr3_aa: CATSRGGTGEGKLFF
d_call: TRBD1; v_call: TRBV27; clone_size: .; j_call: TRBJ1-2; cdr3_nt: TGTGCCAGCAGTTTAGGGACAGGGGGCTATGGCTACACCTTC; cdr3_aa: CASSLGTGGYGYTF